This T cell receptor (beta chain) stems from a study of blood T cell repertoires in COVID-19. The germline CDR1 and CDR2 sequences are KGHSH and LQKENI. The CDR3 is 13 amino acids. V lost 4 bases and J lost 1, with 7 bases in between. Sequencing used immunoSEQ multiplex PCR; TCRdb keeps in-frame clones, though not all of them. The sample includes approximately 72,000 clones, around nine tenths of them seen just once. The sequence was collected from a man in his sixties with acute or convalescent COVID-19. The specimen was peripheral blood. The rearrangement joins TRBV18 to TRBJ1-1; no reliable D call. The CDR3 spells CASSQLENTEAFF. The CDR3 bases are TGTGCCAGCTCACAACTAGAGAACACTGAAGCTTTCTTT.